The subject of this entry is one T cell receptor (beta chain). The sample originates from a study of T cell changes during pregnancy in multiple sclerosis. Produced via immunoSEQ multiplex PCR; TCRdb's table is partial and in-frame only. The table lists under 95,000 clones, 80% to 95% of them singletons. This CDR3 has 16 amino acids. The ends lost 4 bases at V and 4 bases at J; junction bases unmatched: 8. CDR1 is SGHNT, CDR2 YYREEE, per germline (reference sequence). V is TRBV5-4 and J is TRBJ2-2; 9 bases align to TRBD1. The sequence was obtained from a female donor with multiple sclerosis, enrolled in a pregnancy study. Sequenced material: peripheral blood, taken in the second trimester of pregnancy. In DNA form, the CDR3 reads TGTGCCAGCAGCCCAACTGACAGGGGGGGCACCGGGGAGCTGTTTTTT. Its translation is CASSPTDRGGTGELFF.